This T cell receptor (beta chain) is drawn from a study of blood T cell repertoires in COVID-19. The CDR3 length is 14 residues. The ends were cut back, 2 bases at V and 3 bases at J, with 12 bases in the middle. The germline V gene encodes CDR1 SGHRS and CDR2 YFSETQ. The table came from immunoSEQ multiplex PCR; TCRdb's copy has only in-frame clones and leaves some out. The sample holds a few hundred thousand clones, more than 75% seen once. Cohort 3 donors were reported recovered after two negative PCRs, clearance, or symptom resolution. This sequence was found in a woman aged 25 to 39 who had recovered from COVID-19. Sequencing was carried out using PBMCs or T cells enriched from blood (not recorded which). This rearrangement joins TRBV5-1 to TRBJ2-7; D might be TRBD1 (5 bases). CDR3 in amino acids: CASSFSRVGYEQYF. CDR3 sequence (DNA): TGCGCCAGCAGCTTTTCCAGGGTAGGCTACGAGCAGTACTTC.